These 8 T cell receptor beta chains were sequenced from one sample in a study of blood T cell repertoires in COVID-19. The data were produced by immunoSEQ multiplex PCR, yet TCRdb's version contains in-frame clones alone and is incomplete. Of approximately 50,000 clones listed, approximately 89% are singletons. Sequencing was done on a sample of peripheral blood. The receptors come from a human donor in a cohort sampled during active COVID-19.

This chain connects TRBV7-8 to TRBJ2-1, with 8 bases aligning to TRBD2. V shed 5 bases, J shed 9 bases, and the junction held 15 bases outside the gene matches. The CDR3 runs to 16 residues. Germline V lookup: CDR1 SGHVS, CDR2 FQNEAQ. The CDR3, as DNA: TGTGCCAGCAGCCCACTGGGTAGCGGGACACCGGGTGAGCAGTTCTTC. Protein product: CASSPLGSGTPGEQFF.

The chain has TRBV6-7 and TRBJ2-1, with D possibly matching TRBD2 (5 bases). TRBV6-7 is reported as an ORF; its role is uncertain. The CDR3 spans 11 residues. V gave up 8 bases and J gave up 4 bases, with 6 bases separating them. The CDR3 DNA follows: TGTGCCAGCCGGAGGTACAATGAGCAGTTCTTC. It yields the protein CASRRYNEQFF.

The chain is built from TRBV5-1 and TRBJ2-7; D might be TRBD1 (6 bases). V was pared by 6 bases and J by 5 bases, with 12 bases between. CDR3 length: 12 amino acids. Germline lookup yields CDR1 SGHRS and CDR2 YFSETQ. The CDR3: CASMGGGDEQYF. The CDR3 DNA sequence: TGCGCCAGCATGGGTGGGGGCGACGAGCAGTACTTC.

J is TRBJ1-3 and V is TRBV5-1; 12 nucleotides align to TRBD1. V shed 4 bases, J shed 6 bases, and the junction held 2 bases outside the gene matches. Germline lookup yields CDR1 SGHRS and CDR2 YFSETQ. This CDR3 contains 14 residues. The CDR3 DNA is TGCGCCAGCAGCCCGGGACAGGGGGCAAACACCATATATTTT. It specifies CASSPGQGANTIYF.

This chain links TRBV4-1 with TRBJ2-1; 8 bases fit TRBD2. CDR1 and CDR2 from the germline V gene are MGHRA and YSYEKL. V trimming: 5 bases; J trimming: 3 bases; junction bases outside the gene matches: 9. The CDR3 totals 16 residues. In DNA form, the CDR3 reads TGCGCCAGCAGCTCGGGTGGGCTAGCGGGCTACAATGAGCAGTTCTTC. This gives the protein CASSSGGLAGYNEQFF.

The chain combines TRBV18 with TRBJ2-5; D is undetermined. With 5 bases removed from V and 0 bases from J, the gap between germline ends came to 4 bases. Per germline, CDR1 KGHSH and CDR2 LQKENI. This CDR3 comprises 12 residues. The CDR3 region is CASSEYQETQYF. DNA for the CDR3: TGTGCCAGCTCAGAGTACCAAGAGACCCAGTACTTC.

The chain joins TRBV10-3 to TRBJ1-1; tentative D call: TRBD1 (6 bases). Germline CDR1 ENHRY, CDR2 SYGVKD. The CDR3 consists of 16 residues. V was cut by 5 bases and J by 5 bases, with 21 bases left in between. The chain's CDR3 is CAISSQGFGLRTEAFF. The DNA of the CDR3 is TGTGCCATCAGTTCCCAGGGGTTTGGACTGAGAACTGAAGCTTTCTTT.

The rearrangement uses TRBV5-4 and TRBJ1-1; D gene unclear. Trimming stripped 4 bases from V and 0 bases from J, with 13 bases between. The CDR3 runs to 15 residues. Germline V gene sequence: CDR1 SGHNT, CDR2 YYREEE (reference sequence). CDR3 residues: CASSPGALMNTEAFF. The CDR3 DNA is TGTGCCAGCAGCCCCGGAGCGCTAATGAACACTGAAGCTTTCTTT. The full variable domain, rest sourced from reference TRBV5-4 and TRBJ1-1, is ETGVTQSPTHLIKTRGQQVTLRCSSQSGHNTVSWYQQALGQGPQFIFQYYREEENGRGNFPPRFSGLQFPNYSSELNVNALELDDSALYLCASSPGALMNTEAFFGQGTRLTVV.